The entry below describes one TCR beta chain. Authors' methods: Nucleated cell number was recorded as an estimate derived from reference gene primer amplification. Sequencing was performed with immunoSEQ multiplex PCR; in TCRdb, only in-frame clones are kept and a portion is missing. That table is the source of V, J and clone size, and D and trimming were worked out from the DNA. The sample lists some 80,000 clones, around 86% occurring once. This sample stems from a study of blood T cell repertoires in COVID-19. J lost 7 bases, V lost 0 bases, and 5 bases had no gene match. In germline, CDR1 is SGHAT, CDR2 FQNNGV. The CDR3 length is 15 residues.

This chain joins TRBV11-2 and TRBJ2-3; 9 bases match TRBD2. This sequence originates from an elderly man with active or convalescent COVID-19. The sample was peripheral blood. In DNA form, the CDR3 reads TGTGCCAGCAGCTTAGATAGCGGGGGTTACAATACGCAGTATTTT. Encoded protein: CASSLDSGGYNTQYF.